These 21 T cell receptor beta chains came from one sample sequenced in a study of blood T cells in healthy people across ages. Then a second PCR, running about 7 to 11 cycles, was carried out with a sample-barcoded 5' primer and a J-beta primer mix. One entry per CDR3 protein results from TCRdb running MiXCR on the 5' RACE reads. The sample records fewer than 800,000 distinct CDR3 sequences, 45% to 50% being singletons. Sequencing was done on a sample of blood. All receptors come from an older woman in good health.

This clonotype showed up just a few times. The chain joins TRBV21-1 to TRBJ1-2. TRBV21-1 represents a pseudogene. This CDR3 spans 15 amino acids. CDR3 in DNA: TGTGCCAGCAGCAATCGGGCCCGTCGGGGCTATGGCTACACCTTC. Its translation is CASSNRARRGYGYTF.

This clonotype has a handful of counts. The chain employs TRBV5-1 and TRBJ1-4; no reliable D call. Between the trimmed V and J ends, which lost 4 bases and 0 bases, there was a span of 13 bases. Germline-derived CDR1 and CDR2 are SGHRS and YFSETQ. CDR3 size: 16 residues. CDR3 in DNA: TGCGCCAGCAGCATGGGTAGCCCCGCAACTAATGAAAAACTGTTTTTT. Its translation: CASSMGSPATNEKLFF.

This clonotype turned up a few times. DNA for the CDR3: TGCAGCGTTCTTGCAGGACGGGCCGGGGAGCTGTTTTTT. It codes for CSVLAGRAGELFF. The gene calls are TRBV29-1 and TRBJ2-2; D gene unclear. CDR1 and CDR2 from the germline V gene are SQVTM and ANQGSEA. V was pared by 5 bases and J by 6 bases, with 13 bases between. This CDR3 has 13 amino acids.

The V call is TRBV7-8, the J call TRBJ2-1; D ambiguous. The CDR3 runs 16 residues. The V gene lost 6 bases and the J gene lost 0 bases, with 15 bases spanning the gap. Germline lookup yields CDR1 SGHVS and CDR2 FQNEAQ. CDR3 region: CASRPRRFSSYNEQFF. Here the CDR3 DNA reads TGTGCCAGCAGACCTCGGCGGTTTAGCTCCTACAATGAGCAGTTCTTC.

The sample holds one count of this clonotype. V is TRBV6-6 and J is TRBJ2-3; perhaps TRBD2 as D (6 bases). There are 13 residues in the CDR3. Germline V gives CDR1 MNHNY, CDR2 SVGAGI (reference sequence). With 7 bases removed from V and 6 bases from J, the gap between germline ends came to 14 bases. The CDR3 reads CASTAGFGDTQYF. As DNA, the CDR3 is TGTGCCAGCACGGCGGGGTTCGGGGATACGCAGTATTTT.

The chain has TRBV7-9 and TRBJ2-2, with D possibly being TRBD2 (5 bases). CDR1 is SEHNR and CDR2 is FQNEAQ in the germline V gene (reference sequence). Trimming removed 8 bases at V and 0 bases at J, with 10 bases between. The CDR3 spans 14 residues. CDR3 amino acids: CASEREANTGELFF. The CDR3 DNA is TGTGCCAGCGAGAGGGAAGCGAACACCGGGGAGCTGTTTTTT.

The gene calls are TRBV28 and TRBJ1-5; TRBD1 aligns across 10 bases. Trimming took 7 bases from V and 7 from J; bases not matched to a gene: 13. In germline, CDR1 is MDHEN, CDR2 SYDVKM. This CDR3 comprises 16 residues. The CDR3 DNA sequence: TGTGCCAGCACCGGACAGGGGGAAGTTGTTTGGCAGCCCCAGCATTTT. Residues: CASTGQGEVVWQPQHF.

This rearrangement joins TRBV7-6 to TRBJ2-5, with no clear D. Germline assignment: CDR1 SGHVS and CDR2 FNYEAQ. Trimming shortened V by 1 base and J by 4 bases, and 13 bases separated the two germline ends. This CDR3 contains 15 residues. DNA of the CDR3: TGTGCCAGCAGCTTAGGCGACACCTGGGGAGAGACCCAGTACTTC. The encoded protein is CASSLGDTWGETQYF.

The V and J genes are TRBV24-1 and TRBJ2-3; TRBD2 agrees at 14 bases. Germline lookup yields CDR1 KGHDR and CDR2 SFDVKD. The CDR3 is 17 amino acids. J was trimmed by 0 bases and V by 7 bases; bases with no gene match: 5. CDR3 residues: CATSARTSGRSTDTQYF. The CDR3 nucleotides are TGTGCCACCAGCGCTAGGACTAGCGGGAGGAGCACAGATACGCAGTATTTT.

The J gene is TRBJ2-3, the V gene TRBV29-1; D is tentatively TRBD1 or TRBD2 (6 bases each). Trimming shortened V by 8 bases and J by 2 bases, and 14 bases separated the two germline ends. This CDR3 has 13 residues. Germline V gives CDR1 SQVTM, CDR2 ANQGSEA. CDR3 sequence reads: CSILRGVTDTQYF. The CDR3 region has the DNA TGCAGCATTCTGAGGGGGGTCACAGATACGCAGTATTTT.

This chain links TRBV4-2 with TRBJ2-3, with unresolved D. CDR1 and CDR2 (germline): LGHNA, YNFKEQ. Deletions cut 1 base from V and 4 bases from J, with 12 bases between. The CDR3 consists of 15 residues. The CDR3 bases are TGTGCCAGCAGCCAAGGCCCCCTCGACCCAGATACGCAGTATTTT. Translating gives CASSQGPLDPDTQYF.

The J gene is TRBJ2-5, the V gene TRBV27, with D perhaps TRBD2 (6 bases). Germline V gene data show CDR1 as MNHEY and CDR2 as SMNVEV (reference sequence). This CDR3 is 15 amino acids long. V lost 3 bases and J 11 bases, leaving 22 bases between the germline ends. The CDR3 nucleotides read TGTGCCAGCAGTTTCTCGTCGCCGGGAGTCCTTGTGCAGTACTTC. The encoded protein is CASSFSSPGVLVQYF.

The chain carries TRBV20-1 and TRBJ1-2, with D possibly being TRBD1 (5 bases). The CDR3 covers 14 residues. Between the trimmed V and J ends, which lost 3 bases and 7 bases, there was a span of 18 bases. Germline CDR1 DFQATT, CDR2 SNEGSKA (reference sequence). The CDR3 nucleotides read TGCAGTGCTAGCCCCACTGGGGGGGTCGGTGGCTACACCTTC. It specifies CSASPTGGVGGYTF.

This clonotype occurred a few times. V gene TRBV11-2 combines with J gene TRBJ2-5, with 8 bases fitting TRBD2. After removal of 0 bases from V and 2 bases from J, the junction contained 2 bases not matched to a gene. CDR1 SGHAT and CDR2 FQNNGV come from the germline V gene. The CDR3 sequence is 15 residues long. The CDR3 reads CASSLELAEQETQYF. Written as DNA, the CDR3 is TGTGCCAGCAGCTTAGAACTAGCGGAACAAGAGACCCAGTACTTC.

This clonotype was seen once. The chain recombines TRBV4-1 with TRBJ2-7; 7 positions agree with TRBD2. V was clipped by 4 bases and J by 4 bases; unmatched bases: 10. Germline loops: CDR1 MGHRA, CDR2 YSYEKL. This CDR3 comprises 15 residues. The CDR3 DNA is TGCGCCAGCAGCCCCTATCCCCGCGGGAGATACGAGCAGTACTTC. Translation: CASSPYPRGRYEQYF.

The J gene is TRBJ2-5, the V gene TRBV4-3; D uncertain. The end of the DNA aligns better with TRBJ2-7, so the J call may be wrong. The CDR3 loop spans 14 amino acids. Germline V gene sequence: CDR1 LGHNA, CDR2 YSLEER. CDR3 sequence: CASSQDYNGGEQYF. In DNA, the CDR3 is TGCGCCAGCAGCCAAGATTACAACGGCGGCGAGCAGTACTTC.

Comment on this clonotype: A much more abundant neighbour one base away suggests this may be a read error. The rearrangement links TRBV27 to TRBJ2-7, with D uncertain. CDR1 MNHEY and CDR2 SMNVEV come from the germline V gene (reference sequence). The germline V and J ends were trimmed by 3 bases and 0 bases, with 12 bases remaining between them. The CDR3 is 15 residues long. The CDR3 region is CASSFSAQSSYEQYF. The CDR3 DNA follows: TGTGCCAGCAGTTTTTCCGCTCAAAGCTCCTACGAGCAGTACTTC.

The chain joins TRBV9 to TRBJ2-5; 11 nucleotides line up with TRBD2. The CDR3 contains 16 residues. Germline V gives CDR1 SGDLS, CDR2 YYNGEE. With 1 base clipped from V and 5 bases from J, the junction kept 7 bases outside the gene matches. Here the CDR3 reads CASSVWLAGGKETQYF. The CDR3 DNA reads TGTGCCAGCAGCGTATGGCTAGCGGGAGGAAAGGAGACCCAGTACTTC.

The chain joins TRBV28 to TRBJ1-2; D not certain. The CDR3 has 11 amino acids. V dropped 5 bases and J dropped 8 bases, with 9 bases sitting between them. Germline V gives CDR1 MDHEN, CDR2 SYDVKM. The CDR3, as DNA: TGTGCCAGCAGTCCGCGTCGAGGCTACACCTTC. Encoded protein: CASSPRRGYTF.

The chain recombines TRBV24-1 with TRBJ2-6; 8 nucleotides line up with TRBD1. The CDR3 covers 18 residues. The germline gives CDR1 KGHDR, CDR2 SFDVKD. The V and J ends lost 5 bases and 0 bases, in that order; junction bases with no gene match: 8. The CDR3 coding sequence is TGTGCCACCAGTGGAAAGACAGGGGAGCACTCTGGGGCCAACGTCCTGACTTTC. Amino acid sequence: CATSGKTGEHSGANVLTF.

The gene calls are TRBV12-3 or TRBV12-4 and TRBJ1-1; D gene ambiguous. Trimming removed 0 bases at V and 6 bases at J, with 11 bases between. CDR3 length: 14 amino acids. CDR3 nucleotide sequence: TGTGCCAGCAGTTTAGCGCAAACGGTTCCTGAAGCTTTCTTT. Residues: CASSLAQTVPEAFF.